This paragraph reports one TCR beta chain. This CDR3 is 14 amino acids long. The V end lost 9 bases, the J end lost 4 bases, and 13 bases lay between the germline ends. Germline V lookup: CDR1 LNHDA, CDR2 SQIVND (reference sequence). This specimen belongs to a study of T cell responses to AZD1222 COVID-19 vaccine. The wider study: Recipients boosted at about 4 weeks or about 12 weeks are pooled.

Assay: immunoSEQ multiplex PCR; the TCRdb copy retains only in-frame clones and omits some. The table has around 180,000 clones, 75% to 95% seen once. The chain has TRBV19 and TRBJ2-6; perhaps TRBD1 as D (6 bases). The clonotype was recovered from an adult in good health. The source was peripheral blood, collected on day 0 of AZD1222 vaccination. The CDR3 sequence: CASRGGPGANVLTF. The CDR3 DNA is TGTGCCAGCAGGGGCGGGCCCGGGGCCAACGTCCTGACTTTC.